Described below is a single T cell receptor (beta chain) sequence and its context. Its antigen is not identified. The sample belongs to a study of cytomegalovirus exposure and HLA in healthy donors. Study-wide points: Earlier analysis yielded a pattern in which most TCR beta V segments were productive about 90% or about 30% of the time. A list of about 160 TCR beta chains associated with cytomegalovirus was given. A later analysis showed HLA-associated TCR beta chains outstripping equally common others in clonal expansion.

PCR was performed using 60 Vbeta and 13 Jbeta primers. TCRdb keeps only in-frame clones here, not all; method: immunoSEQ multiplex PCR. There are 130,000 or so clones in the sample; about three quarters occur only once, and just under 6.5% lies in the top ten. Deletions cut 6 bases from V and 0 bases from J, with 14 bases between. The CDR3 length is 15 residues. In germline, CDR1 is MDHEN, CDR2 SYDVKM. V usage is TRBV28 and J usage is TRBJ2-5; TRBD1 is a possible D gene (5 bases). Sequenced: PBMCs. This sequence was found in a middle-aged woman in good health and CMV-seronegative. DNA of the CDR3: TGTGCCAGCAGCCCAGGGTCAGGGTACCAAGAGACCCAGTACTTC. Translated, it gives CASSPGSGYQETQYF.